Sequencing of this T cell receptor beta chain was carried out in a study of cytomegalovirus exposure and HLA in healthy donors. At collection, donors were nominally healthy, but unrecorded immune exposures were probable. Study-level findings and limits: The authors later linked a missense DCLRE1C variant to TCR beta V- and J-gene trimming. Indistinguishable V segments such as TRBV6-2 and TRBV6-3 were excluded. Later on, an analysis found that several of the most significant clusters appeared to be linked to common viral pathogens, which included parvovirus B19.

PCR used 60 Vbeta primers and 13 Jbeta primers. Sequencing used immunoSEQ multiplex PCR; TCRdb keeps in-frame clones, though not all of them. This table has around 120,000 clones, roughly 80% appearing once. About this clone itself: Its antigen is not known.

The junction had 1 base not matched to a gene; V was cut back by 5 bases and J by 4 bases. The CDR3 spans 13 residues. CDR1 and CDR2 from the germline V gene are MNHEY and SMNVEV (reference sequence). The chain links TRBV27 to TRBJ2-3; 9 bases match TRBD1. Sequenced material: PBMCs. The receptor was derived from a man in his forties or fifties in good health and CMV-seropositive. The CDR3 DNA sequence: TGTGCCAGCAGTAGGACAGGGGCAGATACGCAGTATTTT. Translating it yields CASSRTGADTQYF.